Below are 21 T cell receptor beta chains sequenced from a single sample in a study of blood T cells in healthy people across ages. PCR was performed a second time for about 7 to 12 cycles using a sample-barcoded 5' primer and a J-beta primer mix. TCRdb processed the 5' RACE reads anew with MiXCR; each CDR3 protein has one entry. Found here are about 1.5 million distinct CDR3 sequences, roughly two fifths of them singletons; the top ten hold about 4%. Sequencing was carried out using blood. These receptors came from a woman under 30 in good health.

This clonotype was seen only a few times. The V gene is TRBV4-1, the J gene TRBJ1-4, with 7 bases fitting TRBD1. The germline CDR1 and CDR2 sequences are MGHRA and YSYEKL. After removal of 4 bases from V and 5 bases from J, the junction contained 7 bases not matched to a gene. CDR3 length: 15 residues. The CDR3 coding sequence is TGCGCCAGCAGCCCCCTGACAGGGCAAAATGAAAAACTGTTTTTT. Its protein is CASSPLTGQNEKLFF.

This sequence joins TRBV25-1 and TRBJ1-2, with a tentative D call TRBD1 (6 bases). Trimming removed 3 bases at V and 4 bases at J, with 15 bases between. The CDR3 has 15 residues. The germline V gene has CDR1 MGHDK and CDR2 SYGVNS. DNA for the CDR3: TGTGCCAGCAGTGACTCACAGGGTGCACCCTATGGCTACACCTTC. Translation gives CASSDSQGAPYGYTF.

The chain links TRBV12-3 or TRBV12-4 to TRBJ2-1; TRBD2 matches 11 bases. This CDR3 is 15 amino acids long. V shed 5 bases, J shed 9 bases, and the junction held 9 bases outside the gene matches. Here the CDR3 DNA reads TGTGCCAGCAGTCCCGTAGCGGGAGGGCATAGTGAGCAGTTCTTC. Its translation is CASSPVAGGHSEQFF.

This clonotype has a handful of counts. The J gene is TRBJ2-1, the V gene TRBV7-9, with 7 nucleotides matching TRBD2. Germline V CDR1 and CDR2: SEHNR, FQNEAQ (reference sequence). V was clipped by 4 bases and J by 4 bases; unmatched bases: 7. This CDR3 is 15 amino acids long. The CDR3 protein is CASSSSGEAYNEQFF. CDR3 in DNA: TGTGCCAGCAGCTCCAGCGGGGAGGCGTACAATGAGCAGTTCTTC.

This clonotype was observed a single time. The CDR3 DNA follows: TGTGCCATCAGGGAGCAGCTCTACGAGCAGTACTTC. Translating gives CAIREQLYEQYF. This chain connects TRBV10-3 to TRBJ2-4; no firm D call. The assigned J gene may be wrong: the sequence end matches TRBJ2-7 better. The CDR3 runs 12 residues. Germline-derived CDR1 and CDR2 are ENHRY and SYGVKD.

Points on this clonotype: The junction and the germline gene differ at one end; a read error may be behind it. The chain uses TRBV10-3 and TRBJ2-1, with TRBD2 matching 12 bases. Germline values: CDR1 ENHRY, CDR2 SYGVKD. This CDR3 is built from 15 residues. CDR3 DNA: TGTGCCATTGCCCCGACTAGCGGGAGCCACAATAAGCAGTTCTTC. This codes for CAIAPTSGSHNKQFF.

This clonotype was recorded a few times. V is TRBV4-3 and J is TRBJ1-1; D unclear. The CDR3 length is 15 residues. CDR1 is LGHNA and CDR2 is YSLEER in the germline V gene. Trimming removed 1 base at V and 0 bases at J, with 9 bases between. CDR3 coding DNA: TGCGCCAGCAGCCAAGCCTGGGCCATGAACACTGAAGCTTTCTTT. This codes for CASSQAWAMNTEAFF.

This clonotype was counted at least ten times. The CDR3 DNA reads as TGCGCCAGCAGCTTGGTGCCAGGGGAATACACTGAAGCTTTCTTT. Amino acid sequence: CASSLVPGEYTEAFF. This chain connects TRBV5-1 to TRBJ1-1, with D maybe TRBD1 (6 bases). In germline, CDR1 is SGHRS, CDR2 YFSETQ. V lost 0 bases and J 3 bases, leaving 12 bases between the germline ends. CDR3 size: 15 residues. The full variable domain, its missing parts supplied by reference TRBV5-1 and TRBJ1-1, is KAGVTQTPRYLIKTRGQQVTLSCSPISGHRSVSWYQQTPGQGLQFLFEYFSETQRNKGNFPGRFSGRQFSNSRSEMNVSTLELGDSALYLCASSLVPGEYTEAFFGQGTRLTVV.

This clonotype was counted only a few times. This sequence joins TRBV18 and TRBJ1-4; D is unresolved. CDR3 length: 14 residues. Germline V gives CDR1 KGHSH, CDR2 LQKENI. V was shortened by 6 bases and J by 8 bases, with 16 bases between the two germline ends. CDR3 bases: TGTGCCAGCTCCCTTGGGAGGGCGCAGGAAAAACTGTTTTTT. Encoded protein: CASSLGRAQEKLFF.

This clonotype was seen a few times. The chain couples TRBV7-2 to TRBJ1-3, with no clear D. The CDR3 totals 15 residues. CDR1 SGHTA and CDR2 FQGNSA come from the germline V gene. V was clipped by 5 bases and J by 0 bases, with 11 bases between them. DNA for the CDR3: TGTGCCAGCAGCCCGGCGGGGTACTCTGGAAACACCATATATTTT. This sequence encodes CASSPAGYSGNTIYF.

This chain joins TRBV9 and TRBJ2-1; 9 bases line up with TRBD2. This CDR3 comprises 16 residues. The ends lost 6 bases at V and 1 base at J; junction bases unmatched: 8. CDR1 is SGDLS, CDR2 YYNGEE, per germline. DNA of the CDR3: TGTGCCAGCATCAGAGGGGCGGGGGGGTCCTACAATGAGCAGTTCTTC. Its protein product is CASIRGAGGSYNEQFF. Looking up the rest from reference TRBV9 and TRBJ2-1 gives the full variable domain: DSGVTQTPKHLITATGQRVTLRCSPRSGDLSVYWYQQSLDQGLQFLIQYYNGEERAKGNILERFSAQQFPDLHSELNLSSLELGDSALYFCASIRGAGGSYNEQFFGPGTRLTVL.

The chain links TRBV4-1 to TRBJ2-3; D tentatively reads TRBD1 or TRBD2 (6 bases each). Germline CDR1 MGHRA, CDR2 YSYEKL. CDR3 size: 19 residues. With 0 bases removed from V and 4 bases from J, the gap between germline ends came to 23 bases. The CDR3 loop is CASSQELGGLPGDSDTQYF. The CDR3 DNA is TGCGCCAGCAGCCAAGAACTGGGGGGCCTTCCCGGGGACTCAGATACGCAGTATTTT.

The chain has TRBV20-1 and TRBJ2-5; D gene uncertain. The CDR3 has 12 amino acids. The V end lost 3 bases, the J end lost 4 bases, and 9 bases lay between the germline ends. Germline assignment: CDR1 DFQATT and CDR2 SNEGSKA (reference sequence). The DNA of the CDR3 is TGCAGTGCTAGGGCAGCTAGAGAGACCCAGTACTTC. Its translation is CSARAARETQYF.

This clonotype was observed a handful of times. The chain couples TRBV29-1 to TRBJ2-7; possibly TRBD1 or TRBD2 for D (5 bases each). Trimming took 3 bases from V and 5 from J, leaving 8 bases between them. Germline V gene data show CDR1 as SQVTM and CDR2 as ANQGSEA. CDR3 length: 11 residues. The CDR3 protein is CSVDRDHEQYF. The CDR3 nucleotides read TGCAGCGTTGATCGGGACCACGAGCAGTACTTC.

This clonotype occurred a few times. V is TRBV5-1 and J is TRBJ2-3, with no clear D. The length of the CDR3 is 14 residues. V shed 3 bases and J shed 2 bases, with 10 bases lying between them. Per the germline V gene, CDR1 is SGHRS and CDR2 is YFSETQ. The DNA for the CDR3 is TGCGCCAGCAGCTCTATAAAAACCACAGATACGCAGTATTTT. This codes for CASSSIKTTDTQYF. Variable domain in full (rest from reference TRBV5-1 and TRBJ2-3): KAGVTQTPRYLIKTRGQQVTLSCSPISGHRSVSWYQQTPGQGLQFLFEYFSETQRNKGNFPGRFSGRQFSNSRSEMNVSTLELGDSALYLCASSSIKTTDTQYFGPGTRLTVL.

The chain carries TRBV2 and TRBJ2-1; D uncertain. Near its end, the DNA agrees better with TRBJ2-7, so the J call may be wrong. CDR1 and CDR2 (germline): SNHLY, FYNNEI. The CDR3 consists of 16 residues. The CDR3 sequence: CASSEAGILGYNEQYF. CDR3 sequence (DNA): TGTGCCAGCAGTGAAGCAGGCATATTAGGCTACAATGAGCAGTACTTC.

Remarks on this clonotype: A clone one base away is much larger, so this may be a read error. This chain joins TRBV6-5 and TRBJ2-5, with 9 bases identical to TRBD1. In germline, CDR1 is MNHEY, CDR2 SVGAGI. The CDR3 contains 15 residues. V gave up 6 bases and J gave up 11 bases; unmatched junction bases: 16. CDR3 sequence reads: CASSKGQGHYNEQYF. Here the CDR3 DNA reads TGTGCCAGCAGCAAGGGACAGGGTCACTACAATGAGCAGTACTTC.

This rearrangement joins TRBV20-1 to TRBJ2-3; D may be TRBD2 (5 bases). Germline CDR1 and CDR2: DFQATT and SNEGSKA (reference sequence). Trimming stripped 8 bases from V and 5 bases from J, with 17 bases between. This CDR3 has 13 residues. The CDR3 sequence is CSPSSSGIDTQYF. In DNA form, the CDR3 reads TGCAGTCCGAGCTCCAGCGGAATAGATACGCAGTATTTT.

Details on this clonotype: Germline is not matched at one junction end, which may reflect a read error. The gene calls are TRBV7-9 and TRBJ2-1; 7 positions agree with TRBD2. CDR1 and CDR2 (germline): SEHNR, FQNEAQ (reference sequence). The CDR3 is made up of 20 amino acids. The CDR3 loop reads CAGSLGRAPSAGETYNEQFF. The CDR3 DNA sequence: TGTGCCGGCAGCTTAGGGCGGGCCCCCTCCGCGGGGGAGACCTACAATGAGCAGTTCTTC.

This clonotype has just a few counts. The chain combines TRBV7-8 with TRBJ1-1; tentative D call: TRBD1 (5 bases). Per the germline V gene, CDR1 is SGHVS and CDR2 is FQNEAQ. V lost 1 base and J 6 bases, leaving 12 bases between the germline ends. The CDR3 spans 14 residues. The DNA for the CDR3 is TGTGCCAGCAGCTTAGGGGGGTCGAAGCCTGAAGCTTTCTTT. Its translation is CASSLGGSKPEAFF.

The CDR3 loop is CSVLGDNTF. The CDR3 coding sequence is TGCAGCGTTCTTGGAGACAACACCTTC. V gene TRBV29-1 combines with J gene TRBJ1-2; D remains unclear. Looked up from germline, CDR1 is SQVTM and CDR2 is ANQGSEA. Trimming shortened V by 5 bases and J by 12 bases, and 10 bases separated the two germline ends. CDR3 length: 9 residues.